The rows below give T cell receptor beta chains drawn from one sample of a study of blood T cell repertoires in COVID-19. Using immunoSEQ multiplex PCR, the repertoire was profiled, and TCRdb retains in-frame clones only, with some absent. The sample lists about 22,000 clones, roughly 87% occurring once. What was sequenced was peripheral blood. These receptor sequences come from a man aged 70-80 years with acute or convalescent COVID-19. CDR3s include the opening cysteine and the closing phenylalanine or tryptophan. D genes are given only for firm matches.

d_call: TRBD1
j_call: TRBJ1-3
v_call: TRBV7-9
cdr3_aa: CASSLETGSRNTIYF
cdr3_nt: TGTGCCAGCAGCTTAGAGACAGGGTCTCGTAACACCATATATTTT

d_call: -
j_call: TRBJ2-5
v_call: TRBV5-4
cdr3_aa: CASSLEWRGETQYF
cdr3_nt: TGTGCCAGCAGCTTGGAATGGCGGGGAGAGACCCAGTACTTC

d_call: -
j_call: TRBJ1-1
v_call: TRBV25-1
cdr3_aa: CASSDFGAGNTEAFF
cdr3_nt: TGTGCCAGCAGTGATTTCGGCGCGGGGAACACTGAAGCTTTCTTT

d_call: TRBD2
j_call: TRBJ2-2
v_call: TRBV5-1
cdr3_aa: CASSLEVASGNTGELFF
cdr3_nt: TGCGCCAGCAGCTTGGAGGTGGCTAGCGGGAACACCGGGGAGCTGTTTTTT

d_call: -
j_call: TRBJ1-1
v_call: TRBV27
cdr3_aa: CASSTLGTEAFF
cdr3_nt: TGTGCCAGCAGTACCCTCGGCACTGAAGCTTTCTTT

d_call: TRBD1
j_call: TRBJ1-4
v_call: TRBV15
cdr3_aa: CATRAGTVNEKLFF
cdr3_nt: TGTGCCACCAGGGCGGGGACAGTTAATGAAAAACTGTTTTTT

d_call: TRBD1
j_call: TRBJ2-1
v_call: TRBV12-3/TRBV12-4
cdr3_aa: CASRTGVNDEQFF
cdr3_nt: TGTGCCAGTCGGACAGGGGTGAATGATGAGCAGTTCTTC

d_call: -
j_call: TRBJ1-1
v_call: TRBV6-6
cdr3_aa: CASSYRSTKNTEAFF
cdr3_nt: TGTGCCAGCAGTTACCGGAGTACGAAGAACACTGAAGCTTTCTTT

d_call: TRBD1
j_call: TRBJ2-1
v_call: TRBV12-3/TRBV12-4
cdr3_aa: CASSWTGGEQFF
cdr3_nt: TGTGCCAGCAGCTGGACAGGGGGTGAGCAGTTCTTC

d_call: TRBD1
j_call: TRBJ2-1
v_call: TRBV5-8
cdr3_aa: CASSRTGGNEQFF
cdr3_nt: TGTGCCAGCAGCCGGACAGGGGGTAATGAGCAGTTCTTC

d_call: -
j_call: TRBJ1-6
v_call: TRBV11-2
cdr3_aa: CASSLGSSYNSPLHF
cdr3_nt: TGTGCCAGCAGCTTAGGCAGCTCCTATAATTCACCCCTCCACTTT

d_call: -
j_call: TRBJ2-2
v_call: TRBV30
cdr3_aa: CAWAITGFAGELFF
cdr3_nt: TGTGCCTGGGCGATAACAGGTTTCGCCGGGGAGCTGTTTTTT

d_call: -
j_call: TRBJ1-5
v_call: TRBV2
cdr3_aa: CASSEVDRSQPQHF
cdr3_nt: TGTGCCAGCAGTGAAGTCGACAGGAGTCAGCCCCAGCATTTT

d_call: -
j_call: TRBJ1-2
v_call: TRBV5-5
cdr3_aa: CASSLGQNYGYTF
cdr3_nt: TGTGCCAGCAGCTTGGGACAGAACTATGGCTACACCTTC

d_call: -
j_call: TRBJ1-4
v_call: TRBV4-1
cdr3_aa: CASSQDYNGEDEKLFF
cdr3_nt: TGCGCCAGCAGCCAAGATTATAACGGGGAGGATGAAAAACTGTTTTTT

d_call: -
j_call: TRBJ2-5
v_call: TRBV7-9
cdr3_aa: CASSLAGGETQYF
cdr3_nt: TGTGCCAGCAGCTTAGCGGGGGGAGAGACCCAGTACTTC

d_call: -
j_call: TRBJ2-1
v_call: TRBV5-1
cdr3_aa: CASSLDVGGSYNEQFF
cdr3_nt: TGCGCCAGCAGCTTGGATGTGGGAGGATCCTACAATGAGCAGTTCTTC

d_call: -
j_call: TRBJ1-5
v_call: TRBV3-1/TRBV3-2
cdr3_aa: CASSQNTGNQPQHF
cdr3_nt: TGTGCCAGCAGCCAGAATACAGGGAATCAGCCCCAGCATTTT

d_call: -
j_call: TRBJ1-6
v_call: TRBV4-3
cdr3_aa: CASSQIPNVHGDYNSPLHF
cdr3_nt: TGCGCCAGCAGTCAAATCCCCAATGTCCACGGTGACTATAATTCACCCCTCCACTTT